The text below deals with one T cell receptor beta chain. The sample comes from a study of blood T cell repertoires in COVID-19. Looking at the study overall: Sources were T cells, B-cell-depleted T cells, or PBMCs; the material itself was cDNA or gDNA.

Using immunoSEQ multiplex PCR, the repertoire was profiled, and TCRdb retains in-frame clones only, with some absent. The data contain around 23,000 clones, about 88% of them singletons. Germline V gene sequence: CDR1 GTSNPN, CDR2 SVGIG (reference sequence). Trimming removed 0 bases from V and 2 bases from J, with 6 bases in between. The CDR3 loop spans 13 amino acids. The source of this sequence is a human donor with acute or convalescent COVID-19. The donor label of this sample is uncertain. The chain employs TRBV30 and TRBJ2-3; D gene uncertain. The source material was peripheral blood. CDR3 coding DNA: TGTGCCTGGAGTGTACAGAACACAGATACGCAGTATTTT. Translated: CAWSVQNTDTQYF.